Below are 17 T cell receptor beta chains sequenced from a single sample in a study of T cells after yellow fever vaccination. MiXCR was run by TCRdb on the 5' RACE reads, yielding one entry per CDR3 protein. This sample has 65,000 to 90,000 distinct CDR3 sequences; approximately 7.5% occur once, and the top ten carry roughly 41%. The sample consisted of CD8+ T cells sorted from PBMCs, taken on the day of the yellow fever booster vaccination. All receptors derive from a man aged 25-40 years who received the YFV17D yellow fever vaccine.

This clonotype was seen many times. The rearrangement joins TRBV5-1 to TRBJ2-1; D possibly matches TRBD1 or TRBD2 (5 bases each). The germline V gene has CDR1 SGHRS and CDR2 YFSETQ. The CDR3 contains 13 residues. V lost 3 bases and J lost 6, with 10 bases in between. CDR3 protein: CASSSGAGNEQFF. The CDR3 DNA follows: TGCGCCAGCAGCTCCGGGGCCGGCAATGAGCAGTTCTTC.

This clonotype was seen more than once but under ten times. This chain connects TRBV28 to TRBJ2-7, with D possibly matching TRBD1 (5 bases). The CDR3 spans 15 residues. Trimming cost V 4 bases and J 4 bases, with 17 bases left between them. From germline, CDR1 is MDHEN and CDR2 SYDVKM. The chain's CDR3 is CASSSDSSLDYEQYF. The CDR3 DNA reads TGTGCCAGCAGTTCCGACAGCTCCTTAGATTACGAGCAGTACTTC.

This clonotype turned up a few times. This chain uses TRBV13 with TRBJ2-5; possible D gene TRBD2, 6 bases. There are 15 residues in the CDR3. Germline V gene data show CDR1 as PRHDT and CDR2 as FYEKMQ (reference sequence). Trimming took off 4 bases at V and 4 bases at J, with 16 bases between the two ends. CDR3: CASSSWRERGETQYF. CDR3 in DNA: TGTGCCAGCAGCTCCTGGCGGGAAAGGGGAGAGACCCAGTACTTC.

This clonotype showed up just a few times. One end of the junction does not line up with germline, which may come from a read error. The rearrangement joins TRBV6-2 or TRBV6-3 to TRBJ2-1, with a possible D match to TRBD1 (6 bases). Germline CDR1 MNHEY, CDR2 SVGEGT. The CDR3 has 13 amino acids. For the CDR3, the DNA is TGTGCCAGCAGTTTTTGGACAGCCTCGGAACCCTCGTTC. It codes for CASSFWTASEPSF.

This clonotype turned up a few times. The chain carries TRBV2 and TRBJ2-7; 11 positions match TRBD2. The trim removed 10 bases at V and 5 bases at J, leaving 4 bases unmatched. The CDR3 is made up of 12 amino acids. Germline assignment: CDR1 SNHLY and CDR2 FYNNEI. CDR3: CAIRLAGNEQYF. CDR3 nucleotides: TGTGCCATCCGACTAGCGGGAAACGAGCAGTACTTC. The full variable domain, its missing parts supplied by reference TRBV2 and TRBJ2-7, is EPEVTQTPSHQVTQMGQEVILRCVPISNHLYFYWYRQILGQKVEFLVSFYNNEISEKSEIFDDQFSVERPDGSNFTLKIRSTKLEDSAMYFCAIRLAGNEQYFGPGTRLTVT.

In this sample, this clonotype turned up a few times. The genes are TRBV4-3 and TRBJ2-3; TRBD2 aligns across 8 bases. CDR1 is LGHNA, CDR2 YSLEER, per germline. The CDR3 has 17 amino acids. The junction had 5 bases not matched to a gene; V was cut back by 0 bases and J by 0 bases. Written as DNA, the CDR3 is TGCGCCAGCAGCCAAGAAAAGGCTAGCGGGAGCACAGATACGCAGTATTTT. Its protein is CASSQEKASGSTDTQYF.

The genes are TRBV12-3 or TRBV12-4 and TRBJ2-1, with D possibly matching TRBD2 (6 bases). The length of the CDR3 is 13 residues. The V gene lost 5 bases and the J gene lost 6 bases, with 11 bases spanning the gap. CDR3 residues: CASSRSTSNEQFF. CDR3 sequence (DNA): TGTGCCAGCAGTCGATCGACTAGCAATGAGCAGTTCTTC.

V is TRBV11-2 and J is TRBJ1-1; 7 nucleotides line up with TRBD1. The CDR3 runs 13 residues. Germline V gene sequence: CDR1 SGHAT, CDR2 FQNNGV. Trimming removed 2 bases from V and 4 bases from J; junction bases left unmatched: 1. In DNA, the CDR3 is TGTGCCAGCAGCTTATCAGGGGGCACTGAAGCTTTCTTT. Translated: CASSLSGGTEAFF.

This clonotype came up a few times. This rearrangement joins TRBV9 to TRBJ2-1; tentatively, D is TRBD1 (6 bases). With 3 bases removed from V and 8 bases from J, the gap between germline ends came to 12 bases. CDR1 SGDLS and CDR2 YYNGEE come from the germline V gene. The CDR3 totals 13 residues. DNA of the CDR3: TGTGCCAGCAGCGACGGACAGATTGATGAGCAGTTCTTC. Its protein is CASSDGQIDEQFF.

Here the CDR3 reads CSAREFTDTQYF. The CDR3 coding sequence is TGCAGTGCTAGAGAATTTACAGATACGCAGTATTTT. The rearrangement links TRBV20-1 to TRBJ2-3; D not resolved. The CDR3 loop spans 12 amino acids. The germline gives CDR1 DFQATT, CDR2 SNEGSKA (reference sequence). Trimming shortened V by 0 bases and J by 3 bases, and 4 bases separated the two germline ends.

This clonotype came up a few times. The chain joins TRBV7-9 to TRBJ2-3; 8 positions match TRBD1. Germline V gene lookup returns CDR1 SEHNR and CDR2 FQNEAQ (reference sequence). The CDR3 covers 15 residues. The junction had 10 bases not matched to a gene; V was cut back by 7 bases and J by 4 bases. CDR3 residues: CASTEDRGGADTQYF. The CDR3 DNA reads TGTGCCAGCACCGAAGACAGGGGAGGCGCAGATACGCAGTATTTT.

The chain recombines TRBV20-1 with TRBJ2-4; D is uncertain. The CDR3 totals 14 residues. The V and J ends lost 0 bases and 8 bases respectively, with 14 bases between them. Germline V lookup: CDR1 DFQATT, CDR2 SNEGSKA (reference sequence). This CDR3 reads CSAREGNRMDIQYF. The DNA for the CDR3 is TGCAGTGCTAGAGAGGGGAATAGAATGGACATTCAGTACTTC.

The gene calls are TRBV10-3 and TRBJ2-3, with TRBD2 identical over 12 bases. Unmatched junction bases numbered 9, after V lost 7 bases and J lost 4 bases. The CDR3 spans 16 residues. CDR1 and CDR2 from the germline V gene are ENHRY and SYGVKD. CDR3 amino acids: CAITATSGSVSDTQYF. DNA of the CDR3: TGTGCCATCACCGCGACTAGCGGGAGTGTTTCAGATACGCAGTATTTT.

In the case of this clonotype: One end of the junction is discordant with germline, which a read error may explain. The J gene is TRBJ2-1, the V gene TRBV24-1; 10 bases match TRBD1. There are 15 residues in the CDR3. Germline CDR1 is KGHDR and CDR2 is SFDVKD. The CDR3 region has the DNA TGTGCCACCAGTGAATCGACAGGGGGCTACGATGAGCAGTTCTTC. It is translated as CATSESTGGYDEQFF.

The chain joins TRBV10-3 to TRBJ2-5; 10 positions match TRBD2. V trimming: 4 bases; J trimming: 2 bases; junction bases outside the gene matches: 7. Germline V gene data show CDR1 as ENHRY and CDR2 as SYGVKD. The CDR3 extends over 16 amino acids. In DNA form, the CDR3 reads TGTGCCATCAGTGGAGTTCTAGCGGGAGCTCAAGAGACCCAGTACTTC. Its protein is CAISGVLAGAQETQYF.

This clonotype has only a few counts. The CDR3 DNA reads TGTGCCAGCAGCTGGGGACAGGGGGACGGCTACACCTTC. Translated, it gives CASSWGQGDGYTF. J is TRBJ1-2 and V is TRBV5-4; 11 bases fit TRBD1. Per germline, CDR1 SGHNT and CDR2 YYREEE (reference sequence). V trimming: 3 bases; J trimming: 8 bases; junction bases outside the gene matches: 3. CDR3 length: 13 amino acids.

This clonotype was counted many times. This chain links TRBV5-1 with TRBJ1-2, with D possibly TRBD1 on 6 matching bases. Between the trimmed V and J ends, which lost 4 bases and 1 base, there was a span of 17 bases. From germline, CDR1 is SGHRS and CDR2 YFSETQ. The CDR3 loop spans 16 amino acids. The CDR3 spells CASSLSSDSFNYGYTF. As DNA, the CDR3 is TGCGCCAGCAGCCTCTCTTCGGACAGCTTTAACTATGGCTACACCTTC.